This is a list of T cell receptor beta chains from one sample in a study of radiotherapy plus CTLA-4 blockade in lung cancer. Data came from immunoSEQ multiplex PCR; TCRdb stores just in-frame clones and leaves some out. Here the sample spans 80,000 to 100,000 clones, 60% to 75% being singletons. This specimen consisted of peripheral blood, obtained from a patient treated with radiotherapy plus ipilimumab. The receptors shown here come from a human donor with non-small cell lung cancer who had a partial response to radiotherapy plus ipilimumab. Some clones in this sample may be carry-over from other donors' samples. The CDR3 runs from the conserved cysteine through the conserved F or W. D genes are given only for firm matches. The size field is filled for only some rows; it gives once, few, many or a size class.

TRBV10-3	14	NA	TRBJ1-6	few	CATRLTGNNSPLHF	TGTGCCACCCGGCTAACAGGGAATAATTCACCCCTCCACTTT
TRBV7-9	13	NA	TRBJ2-5	NA	CASSPSVQETQYF	TGTGCCAGCAGCCCATCAGTCCAAGAGACCCAGTACTTC
TRBV11-3	16	NA	TRBJ1-3	NA	CASSLGVTSSGNTIYF	TGTGCCAGCAGCTTAGGTGTCACCAGCTCTGGAAACACCATATATTTT
TRBV28	14	NA	TRBJ1-2	NA	CASSSLADWSGYTF	TGTGCCAGCAGTTCCCTAGCCGACTGGTCTGGCTACACCTTC
TRBV6-1	16	NA	TRBJ2-1	once	CASSESSGPDYNEQFF	TGTGCCAGCAGTGAATCAAGCGGGCCTGACTACAATGAGCAGTTCTTC
TRBV19	12	NA	TRBJ2-1	NA	CASSLAGNEQFF	TGTGCCAGTAGTCTCGCCGGGAATGAGCAGTTCTTC
TRBV7-3	14	NA	TRBJ2-3	NA	CASSEVGSTDTQYF	TGTGCCAGCAGTGAGGTCGGGAGCACAGATACGCAGTATTTT
TRBV30	12	NA	TRBJ1-3	NA	CAWSTVGNTIYF	TGTGCCTGGAGTACGGTCGGAAACACCATATATTTT
TRBV28	14	NA	TRBJ1-5	NA	CASSLARVGQPQHF	TGTGCCAGCAGTTTGGCCAGGGTGGGTCAGCCCCAGCATTTT
TRBV20-1	11	TRBD1	TRBJ1-2	NA	CSISGTGRYTF	TGCAGTATTAGCGGGACAGGGAGGTACACCTTC
TRBV19	13	NA	TRBJ1-5	NA	CASSMQGWKPQHF	TGTGCCAGTAGTATGCAGGGGTGGAAGCCCCAGCATTTT
TRBV10-1	14	NA	TRBJ2-3	NA	CASSVGGDTDTQYF	TGCGCCAGCAGTGTCGGCGGGGACACAGATACGCAGTATTTT
TRBV4-2	16	TRBD1	TRBJ2-5	NA	CASSRSGTGEQETQYF	TGTGCCAGCAGCCGCTCCGGGACAGGGGAGCAAGAGACCCAGTACTTC
TRBV20-1	11	NA	TRBJ1-1	NA	CSAEGWGDAFF	TGCAGTGCTGAGGGCTGGGGTGACGCTTTCTTT
TRBV18	11	NA	TRBJ2-1	NA	CASSSGDEQFF	TGTGCCAGCTCCTCCGGAGATGAGCAGTTCTTC
TRBV28	18	TRBD1	TRBJ1-2	NA	CASSLGIWDSTMVGGYTF	TGTGCCAGCAGTTTAGGCATTTGGGACAGCACTATGGTTGGTGGCTACACCTTC
TRBV5-4	15	TRBD2	TRBJ2-5	NA	CASSMGLAGQETQYF	TGTGCCAGCAGCATGGGACTAGCGGGACAAGAGACCCAGTACTTC
TRBV29-1	12	NA	TRBJ2-1	once	CSVDPGYNEQFF	TGCAGCGTTGATCCAGGGTACAATGAGCAGTTCTTC
TRBV5-6	15	NA	TRBJ2-3	NA	CASSSPRLAADTQYF	TGTGCCAGCAGCTCCCCACGATTAGCGGCAGATACGCAGTATTTT
TRBV4-2	18	TRBD2	TRBJ2-3	NA	CASSQANSGGPSTDTQYF	TGTGCCAGCAGCCAAGCGAACAGCGGGGGCCCGAGCACAGATACGCAGTATTTT
TRBV7-9	16	TRBD1	TRBJ1-6	NA	CASRGQGTAYNSPLHF	TGTGCCAGCAGAGGACAGGGAACGGCTTATAATTCACCCCTCCACTTT
TRBV5-1	14	TRBD1	TRBJ2-7	NA	CASSTGQGVNEQYF	TGCGCCAGCAGCACGGGACAGGGGGTGAACGAGCAGTACTTC
TRBV18	19	TRBD2	TRBJ2-1	NA	CASSPRLAGGMSSYNEQFF	TGTGCCAGCTCACCCCGACTAGCGGGGGGGATGAGCTCCTACAATGAGCAGTTCTTC
TRBV18	17	NA	TRBJ2-1	few	CASSPIRLPGRGNEQFF	TGTGCCAGCTCACCTATTAGACTCCCCGGGAGAGGGAATGAGCAGTTCTTC
TRBV28	16	NA	TRBJ2-2	few	CASSFERLTNTGELFF	TGTGCCAGCAGTTTCGAGCGGCTAACTAACACCGGGGAGCTGTTTTTT